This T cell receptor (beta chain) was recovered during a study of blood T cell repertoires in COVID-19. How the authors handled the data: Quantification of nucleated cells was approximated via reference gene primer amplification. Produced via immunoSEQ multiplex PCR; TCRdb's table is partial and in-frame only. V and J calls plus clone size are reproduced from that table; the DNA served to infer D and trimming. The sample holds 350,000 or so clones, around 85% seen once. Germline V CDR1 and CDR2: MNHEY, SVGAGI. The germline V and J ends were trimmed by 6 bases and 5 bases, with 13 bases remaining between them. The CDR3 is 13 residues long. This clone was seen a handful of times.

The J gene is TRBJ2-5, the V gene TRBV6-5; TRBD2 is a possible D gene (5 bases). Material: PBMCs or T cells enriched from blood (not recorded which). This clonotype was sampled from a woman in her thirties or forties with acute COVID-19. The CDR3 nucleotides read TGTGCCAGCAGAGAGCGGCGCCAGGAGACCCAGTACTTC. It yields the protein CASRERRQETQYF.